The entry that follows covers one T cell receptor beta chain sequence. The source of the sample is a study of blood T cells in healthy people across ages. This CDR3 contains 14 residues. Germline V gene lookup returns CDR1 SGDLS and CDR2 YYNGEE. Trimming shortened V by 8 bases and J by 3 bases, and 15 bases separated the two germline ends. Together with a sample-barcoded 5' primer, a J-beta primer mix was included in a second PCR lasting about 7 to 11 cycles. Every cDNA molecule bore a tag from a template-switch adaptor containing 12 random nucleotides. TCRdb passed the 5' RACE reads through MiXCR, listing each CDR3 protein once. The sample includes some 1.4 million distinct CDR3 sequences, approximately 42% seen only once; the top ten take around 8%.

This receptor was obtained from a woman in her late teens or twenties in good health. Material for sequencing was blood. The rearrangement joins TRBV9 to TRBJ1-3, with no clear D. Here the CDR3 DNA reads TGTGCCAGTACCAACGGAAGGGATGGAAACACCATATATTTT. Protein sequence: CASTNGRDGNTIYF.